These 20 T cell receptor beta chains came from one sample sequenced in a study of blood T cell dynamics during melanoma immunotherapy. Sequencing used immunoSEQ multiplex PCR; TCRdb keeps in-frame clones, though not all of them. Seen here are about 8,500 clones, approximately 77% observed once, and the top ten hold 0.9% to 1.5%. Sample time point: pre-treatment baseline. Source: blood, taken from a patient treated with checkpoint blockade. The receptor set was obtained from a human donor with melanoma.

The genes are TRBV29-1 and TRBJ2-1, with 7 bases aligning to TRBD2. The CDR3 extends over 14 amino acids. J was trimmed by 2 bases and V by 3 bases; bases with no gene match: 4. CDR1 SQVTM and CDR2 ANQGSEA come from the germline V gene. The DNA for the CDR3 is TGCAGCGTTGAGCGACGGGGGGCCTACAATGAGCAGTTCTTC. It translates to CSVERRGAYNEQFF.

The CDR3 bases are TGCGCCAGCTCGCCGGGACTAGCCTCCTACGAGCAGTACTTC. Amino acids: CASSPGLASYEQYF. The chain joins TRBV5-1 to TRBJ2-7, with TRBD2 matching 9 bases. V lost 7 bases, J lost 0 bases, and 5 bases stayed unmatched. The germline V gene encodes CDR1 SGHRS and CDR2 YFSETQ. CDR3 length: 14 residues.

This sequence joins TRBV7-2 and TRBJ2-7; unclear D gene. The CDR3 is made up of 15 amino acids. Trimming cost V 0 bases and J 0 bases, with 9 bases left between them. From germline, CDR1 is SGHTA and CDR2 FQGNSA. The CDR3: CASSLALASSYEQYF. The CDR3 nucleotides are TGTGCCAGCAGCTTAGCATTGGCCAGCTCCTACGAGCAGTACTTC.

This clone was seen a handful of times. The chain recombines TRBV20-1 with TRBJ1-1; D is possibly TRBD1 (5 bases). From germline, CDR1 is DFQATT and CDR2 SNEGSKA (reference sequence). This CDR3 is 10 amino acids long. The CDR3: CIFLGAEAFF. CDR3 DNA sequence: TGCATCTTCCTAGGGGCTGAAGCTTTCTTT.

The rearrangement uses TRBV4-2 and TRBJ1-5; 8 bases are shared with TRBD1. The trim removed 4 bases at V and 6 bases at J, leaving 2 bases unmatched. The germline gives CDR1 LGHNA, CDR2 YNFKEQ. The CDR3 has 13 amino acids. CDR3 sequence: CASSRTGGQPQHF. For the CDR3, the DNA is TGTGCCAGCAGCCGTACAGGGGGTCAGCCCCAGCATTTT.

V is TRBV11-1 and J is TRBJ1-1; TRBD1 agrees at 7 bases. V lost 5 bases, J lost 8 bases, and 17 bases stayed unmatched. Germline V CDR1 and CDR2: SGHAT, FQDESV (reference sequence). The CDR3 length is 16 residues. This CDR3 is CASSPEGSSLGQEAFF. CDR3 DNA sequence: TGTGCCAGCAGCCCCGAGGGAAGTAGCTTGGGACAGGAAGCTTTCTTT.

In its sample, this clone was seen a few times. This sequence joins TRBV10-3 and TRBJ1-1; D gene ambiguous. This CDR3 has 14 amino acids. The V gene lost 4 bases and the J gene lost 1 base, with 10 bases spanning the gap. Germline V gene data show CDR1 as ENHRY and CDR2 as SYGVKD. Here the CDR3 reads CAISVDLQNTEAFF. The CDR3 DNA reads as TGTGCCATCAGTGTGGATCTTCAGAACACTGAAGCTTTCTTT.

The chain joins TRBV9 to TRBJ1-1; D might be TRBD1 (6 bases). This CDR3 region has 15 residues. Trimming shortened V by 3 bases and J by 0 bases, and 12 bases separated the two germline ends. Germline CDR1 and CDR2: SGDLS and YYNGEE. The CDR3: CASSASGQMNTEAFF. As DNA, the CDR3 is TGTGCCAGCAGCGCCTCCGGACAGATGAACACTGAAGCTTTCTTT.

V and J are TRBV18 and TRBJ2-7; D remains ambiguous. V shed 0 bases and J shed 3 bases, with 9 bases lying between them. CDR3 length equals 14 residues. From germline, CDR1 is KGHSH and CDR2 LQKENI. CDR3 residues: CASSPPRRNYEQYF. CDR3 DNA: TGTGCCAGCTCACCACCGCGGCGGAACTACGAGCAGTACTTC.

In DNA, the CDR3 is TGTGCCAGCAGCTTAGAAGCGGGGCGCGGAGGGGAGCTGTTTTTT. Amino acids: CASSLEAGRGGELFF. This chain uses TRBV7-2 with TRBJ2-2, with 7 bases matching TRBD2. The V and J ends lost 1 base and 8 bases, in that order; junction bases with no gene match: 7. Germline CDR1 and CDR2: SGHTA and FQGNSA. The CDR3 contains 15 residues.

The chain carries TRBV6-1 and TRBJ1-3, with no clear D. V dropped 8 bases and J dropped 1 base, with 6 bases sitting between them. CDR3 length: 12 amino acids. Looked up from germline, CDR1 is MNHNS and CDR2 is SASEGT. CDR3 bases: TGTGCCAGCGTGGGGTCTGGAAACACCATATATTTT. Protein product: CASVGSGNTIYF.

The V and J genes are TRBV4-2 and TRBJ1-4, with 8 positions matching TRBD1. Germline CDR1 and CDR2: LGHNA and YNFKEQ. Trimming removed 2 bases from V and 7 bases from J; junction bases left unmatched: 9. The CDR3 consists of 16 residues. The DNA of the CDR3 is TGTGCCAGCAGCCAATCGACGACAGGGGAAGGTGAAAAACTGTTTTTT. Residues: CASSQSTTGEGEKLFF.

This chain uses TRBV30 with TRBJ1-4; 7 nucleotides align to TRBD1. Per the germline V gene, CDR1 is GTSNPN and CDR2 is SVGIG (reference sequence). The CDR3 extends over 13 amino acids. V lost 4 bases, J lost 7 bases, and 6 bases stayed unmatched. CDR3 sequence reads: CAWKRGPGEKLFF. The CDR3 nucleotides read TGTGCCTGGAAGAGGGGGCCGGGTGAAAAACTGTTTTTT.

The chain recombines TRBV2 with TRBJ1-6, with D perhaps TRBD1 (5 bases). This CDR3 has 15 amino acids. V was pared by 6 bases and J by 7 bases, with 16 bases between. The V gene's germline CDR1 is SNHLY and CDR2 FYNNEI. The CDR3 reads CASRAVQGGNSPLHF. DNA of the CDR3: TGTGCCAGCAGAGCCGTCCAGGGCGGCAATTCACCCCTCCACTTT.

This chain connects TRBV6-4 to TRBJ2-3; 7 positions agree with TRBD1. CDR3 length equals 14 residues. Germline assignment: CDR1 MRHNA and CDR2 SNTAGT. J gave up 4 bases and V 0 bases, and 1 base lay outside the gene matches. CDR3 sequence (DNA): TGTGCCAGCAGTGACTCCGGGACAGCAGATACGCAGTATTTT. It translates to CASSDSGTADTQYF.

The chain is built from TRBV6-1 and TRBJ2-2; possibly TRBD1 for D (6 bases). Germline CDR1 reads MNHNS; CDR2 reads SASEGT. CDR3 length: 15 amino acids. Trimming took off 6 bases at V and 5 bases at J, with 16 bases between the two ends. The CDR3 sequence is CASRDRQVGTGELFF. The CDR3 DNA reads TGTGCCAGCAGGGATCGACAGGTGGGAACCGGGGAGCTGTTTTTT.

J is TRBJ2-5 and V is TRBV5-1; the match to TRBD1 covers 8 bases. CDR3 length equals 16 residues. Germline CDR1 reads SGHRS; CDR2 reads YFSETQ. The V and J ends lost 4 bases and 5 bases, in that order; junction bases with no gene match: 13. CDR3 sequence reads: CASSQSLRTGSETQYF. Here the CDR3 DNA reads TGCGCCAGCAGCCAGAGCCTTCGGACAGGGAGCGAGACCCAGTACTTC.

V usage is TRBV7-6 and J usage is TRBJ2-5; D tentatively fits TRBD1 or TRBD2 (5 bases each). V was trimmed by 4 bases and J by 7 bases, leaving 16 bases between them. CDR3 size: 14 residues. Germline lookup yields CDR1 SGHVS and CDR2 FNYEAQ. In nucleotides, the CDR3 is TGTGCCAGCAGCTGGGGGTCCCTCTACGGGACCCAGTACTTC. Translating it yields CASSWGSLYGTQYF.

The CDR3 reads CASGSPTGTTNTGELFF. In DNA form, the CDR3 reads TGCGCCAGCGGGAGCCCGACCGGGACAACGAACACCGGGGAGCTGTTTTTT. The V call is TRBV5-1, the J call TRBJ2-2; a weak D match, TRBD1 (6 bases). In germline, CDR1 is SGHRS, CDR2 YFSETQ. V was trimmed by 7 bases and J by 0 bases, leaving 19 bases between them. The CDR3 spans 17 residues.

This chain uses TRBV28 with TRBJ1-2; a possible D gene is TRBD1 (5 bases). This CDR3 is built from 14 residues. The germline CDR1 and CDR2 sequences are MDHEN and SYDVKM. The V gene lost 6 bases and the J gene lost 7 bases, with 18 bases spanning the gap. The DNA of the CDR3 is TGTGCCAGCAGCACCTCACAGGATTACCGTGGCTACACCTTC. It codes for CASSTSQDYRGYTF.